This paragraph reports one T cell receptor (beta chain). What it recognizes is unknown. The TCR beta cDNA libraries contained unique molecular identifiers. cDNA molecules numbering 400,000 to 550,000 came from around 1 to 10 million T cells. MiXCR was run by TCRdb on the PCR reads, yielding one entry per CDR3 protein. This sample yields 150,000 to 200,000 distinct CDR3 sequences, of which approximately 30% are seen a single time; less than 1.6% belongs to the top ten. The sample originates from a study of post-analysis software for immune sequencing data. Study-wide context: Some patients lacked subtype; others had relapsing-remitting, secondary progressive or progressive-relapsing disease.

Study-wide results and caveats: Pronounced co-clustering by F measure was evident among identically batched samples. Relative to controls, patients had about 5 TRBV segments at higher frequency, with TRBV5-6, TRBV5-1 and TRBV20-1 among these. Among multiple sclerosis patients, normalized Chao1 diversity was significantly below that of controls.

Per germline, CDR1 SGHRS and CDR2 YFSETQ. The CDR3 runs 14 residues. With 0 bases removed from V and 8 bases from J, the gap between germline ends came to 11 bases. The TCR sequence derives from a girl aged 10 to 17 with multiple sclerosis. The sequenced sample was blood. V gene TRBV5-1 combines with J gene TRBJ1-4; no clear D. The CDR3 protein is CASSLDSAWEKLFF. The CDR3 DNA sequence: TGCGCCAGCAGCTTGGACAGCGCCTGGGAAAAACTGTTTTTT.